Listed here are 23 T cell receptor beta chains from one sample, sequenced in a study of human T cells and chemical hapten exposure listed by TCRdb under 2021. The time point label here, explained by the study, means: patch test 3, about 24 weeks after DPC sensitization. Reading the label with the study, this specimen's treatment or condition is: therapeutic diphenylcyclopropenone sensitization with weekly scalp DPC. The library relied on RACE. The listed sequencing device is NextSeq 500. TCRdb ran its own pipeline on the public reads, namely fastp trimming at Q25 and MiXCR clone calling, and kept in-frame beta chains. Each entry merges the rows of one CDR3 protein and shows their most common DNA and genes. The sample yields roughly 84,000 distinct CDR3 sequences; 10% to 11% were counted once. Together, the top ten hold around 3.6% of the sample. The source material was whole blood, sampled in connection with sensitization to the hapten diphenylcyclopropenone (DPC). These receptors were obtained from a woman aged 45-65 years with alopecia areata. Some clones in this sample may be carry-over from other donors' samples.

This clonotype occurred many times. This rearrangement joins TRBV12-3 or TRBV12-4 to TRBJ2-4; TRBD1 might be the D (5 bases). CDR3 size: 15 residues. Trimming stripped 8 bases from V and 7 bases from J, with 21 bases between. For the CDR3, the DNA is TGTGCCAGCGCGTTGTGGACACCCACGATGAACATTCAGTACTTC. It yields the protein CASALWTPTMNIQYF.

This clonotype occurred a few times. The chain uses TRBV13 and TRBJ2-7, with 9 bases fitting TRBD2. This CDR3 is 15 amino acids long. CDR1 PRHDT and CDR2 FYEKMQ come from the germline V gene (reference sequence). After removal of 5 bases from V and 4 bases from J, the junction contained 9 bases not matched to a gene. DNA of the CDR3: TGTGCCAGCAGCCCAGGAAGTAGCGGGAGTTACGAGCAGTACTTC. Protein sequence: CASSPGSSGSYEQYF.

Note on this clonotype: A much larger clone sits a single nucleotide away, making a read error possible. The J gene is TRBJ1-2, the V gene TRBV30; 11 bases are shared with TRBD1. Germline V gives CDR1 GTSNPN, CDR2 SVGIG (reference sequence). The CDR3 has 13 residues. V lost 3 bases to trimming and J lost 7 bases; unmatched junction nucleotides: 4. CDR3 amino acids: CAWSGQGATGYTF. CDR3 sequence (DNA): TGTGCCTGGAGCGGACAGGGGGCGACTGGCTACACCTTC.

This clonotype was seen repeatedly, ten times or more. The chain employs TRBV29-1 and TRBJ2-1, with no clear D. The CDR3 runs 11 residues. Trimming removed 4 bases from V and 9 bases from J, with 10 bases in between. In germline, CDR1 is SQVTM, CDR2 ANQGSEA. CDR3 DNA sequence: TGCAGCGTTGCAGGAGATCCTGAGCAGTTCTTC. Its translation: CSVAGDPEQFF.

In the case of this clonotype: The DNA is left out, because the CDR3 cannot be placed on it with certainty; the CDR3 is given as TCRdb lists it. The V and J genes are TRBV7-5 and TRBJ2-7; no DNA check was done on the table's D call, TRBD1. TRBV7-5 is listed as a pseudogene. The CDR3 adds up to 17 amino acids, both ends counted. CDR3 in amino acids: CISVPEAEDRGEHEQYF.

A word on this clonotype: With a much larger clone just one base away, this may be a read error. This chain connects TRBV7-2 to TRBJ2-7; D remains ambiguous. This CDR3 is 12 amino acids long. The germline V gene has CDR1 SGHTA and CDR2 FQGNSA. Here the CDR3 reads CANSQPSNEQYF. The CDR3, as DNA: TGTGCCAACAGCCAACCGAGCAACGAGCAGTACTTC.

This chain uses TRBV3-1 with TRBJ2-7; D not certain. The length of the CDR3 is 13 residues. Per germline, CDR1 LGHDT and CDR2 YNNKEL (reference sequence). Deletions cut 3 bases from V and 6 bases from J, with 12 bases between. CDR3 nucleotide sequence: TGTGCCAGCAGCCAGGCCTGGCCCGCCGAGCAGTACTTC. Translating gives CASSQAWPAEQYF.

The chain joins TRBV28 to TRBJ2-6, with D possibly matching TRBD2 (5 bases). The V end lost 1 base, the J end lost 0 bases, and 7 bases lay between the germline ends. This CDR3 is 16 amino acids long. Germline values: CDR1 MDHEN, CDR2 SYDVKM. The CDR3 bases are TGTGCCAGCAGTTTATTGGGGAGCTCTGGGGCCAACGTCCTGACTTTC. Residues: CASSLLGSSGANVLTF.

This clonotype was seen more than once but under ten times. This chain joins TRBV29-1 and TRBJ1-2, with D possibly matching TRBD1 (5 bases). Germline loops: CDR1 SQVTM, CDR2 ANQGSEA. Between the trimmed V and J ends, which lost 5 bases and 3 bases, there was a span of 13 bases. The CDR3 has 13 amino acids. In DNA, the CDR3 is TGCAGCGTTCGGAACCGGGACTACTATGGCTACACCTTC. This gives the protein CSVRNRDYYGYTF.

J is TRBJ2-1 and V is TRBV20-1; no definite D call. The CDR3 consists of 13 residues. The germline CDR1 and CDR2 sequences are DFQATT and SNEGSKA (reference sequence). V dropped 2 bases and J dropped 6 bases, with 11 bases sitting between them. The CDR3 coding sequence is TGCAGTGCTAGAAGCAGGACCTTCAATGAGCAGTTCTTC. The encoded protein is CSARSRTFNEQFF.

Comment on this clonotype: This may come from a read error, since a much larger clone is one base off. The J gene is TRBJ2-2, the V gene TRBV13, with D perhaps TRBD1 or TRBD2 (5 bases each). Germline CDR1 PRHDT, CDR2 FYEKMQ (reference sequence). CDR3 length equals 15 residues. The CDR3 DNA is TGTGCCAGCAGCTTAATTGGGACGAACACCGGGGAGCTGCTTTTT. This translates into CASSLIGTNTGELLF.

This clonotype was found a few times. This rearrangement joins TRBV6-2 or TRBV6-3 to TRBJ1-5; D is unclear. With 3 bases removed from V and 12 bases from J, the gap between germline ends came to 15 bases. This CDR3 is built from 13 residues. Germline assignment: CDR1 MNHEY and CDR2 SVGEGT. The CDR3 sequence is CASSYARLSGQHF. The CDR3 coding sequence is TGTGCCAGCAGTTATGCACGGTTGTCGGGCCAGCATTTT.

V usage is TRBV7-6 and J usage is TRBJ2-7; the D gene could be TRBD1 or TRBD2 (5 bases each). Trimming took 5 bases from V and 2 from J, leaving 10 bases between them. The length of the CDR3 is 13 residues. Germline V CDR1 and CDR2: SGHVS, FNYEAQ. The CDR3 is CASSAGDPYEQYF. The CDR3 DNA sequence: TGTGCCAGCAGCGCCGGGGACCCCTACGAGCAGTACTTC.

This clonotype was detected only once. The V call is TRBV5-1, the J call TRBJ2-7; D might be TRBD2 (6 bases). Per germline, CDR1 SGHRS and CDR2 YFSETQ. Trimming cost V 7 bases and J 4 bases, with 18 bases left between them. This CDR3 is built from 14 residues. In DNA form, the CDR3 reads TGCGCCAGCCAAGACCTGGGGGGTCAGTACGAGCAGTACTTC. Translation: CASQDLGGQYEQYF.

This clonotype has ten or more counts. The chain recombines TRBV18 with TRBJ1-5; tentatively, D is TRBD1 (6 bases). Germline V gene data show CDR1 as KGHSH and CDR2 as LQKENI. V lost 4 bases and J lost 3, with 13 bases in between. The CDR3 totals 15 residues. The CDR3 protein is CASSRDNGPNQPQHF. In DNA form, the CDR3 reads TGTGCCAGCTCACGGGACAACGGACCCAATCAGCCCCAGCATTTT.

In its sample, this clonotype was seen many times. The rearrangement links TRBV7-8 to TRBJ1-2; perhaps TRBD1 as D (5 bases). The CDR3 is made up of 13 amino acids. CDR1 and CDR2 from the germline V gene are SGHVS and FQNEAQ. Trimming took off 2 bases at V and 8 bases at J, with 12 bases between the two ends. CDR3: CASSLREGQGYTF. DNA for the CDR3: TGTGCCAGCAGCTTACGGGAGGGGCAGGGCTACACCTTC.

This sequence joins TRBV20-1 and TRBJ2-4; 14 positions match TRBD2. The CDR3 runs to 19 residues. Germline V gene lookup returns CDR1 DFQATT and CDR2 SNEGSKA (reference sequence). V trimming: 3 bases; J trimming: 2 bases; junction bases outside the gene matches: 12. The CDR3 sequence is CSARGQTSGRAETKNIQYF. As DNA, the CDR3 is TGCAGTGCTAGGGGTCAGACTAGCGGGAGGGCCGAGACCAAAAACATTCAGTACTTC.

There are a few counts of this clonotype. The CDR3 DNA follows: TGTGCCAGCAGCCAAGAAGCTAGCGGGAGACGCGAGCAGTACTTC. Amino acids: CASSQEASGRREQYF. V gene TRBV4-2 combines with J gene TRBJ2-7; 10 bases are shared with TRBD2. CDR1 and CDR2 (germline): LGHNA, YNFKEQ. The J segment lost 6 bases and the V segment lost 0 bases, leaving 5 bases of the junction unmatched. The length of the CDR3 is 15 residues.

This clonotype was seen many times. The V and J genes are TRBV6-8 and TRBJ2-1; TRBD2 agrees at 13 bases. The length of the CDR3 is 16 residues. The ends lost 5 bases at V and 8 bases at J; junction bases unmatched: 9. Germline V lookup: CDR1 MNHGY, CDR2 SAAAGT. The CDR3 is CASSHGTSGTRDEQFF. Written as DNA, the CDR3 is TGTGCCAGCAGTCACGGGACTAGCGGGACGCGGGATGAGCAGTTCTTC.

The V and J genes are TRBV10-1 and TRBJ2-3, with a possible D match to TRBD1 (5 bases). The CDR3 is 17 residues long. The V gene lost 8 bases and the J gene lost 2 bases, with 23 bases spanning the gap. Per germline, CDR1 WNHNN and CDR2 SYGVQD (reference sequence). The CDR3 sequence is CASSEVRAHTHTDTQYF. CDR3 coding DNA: TGCGCCAGCTCCGAAGTCAGGGCCCACACACACACAGATACGCAGTATTTT.

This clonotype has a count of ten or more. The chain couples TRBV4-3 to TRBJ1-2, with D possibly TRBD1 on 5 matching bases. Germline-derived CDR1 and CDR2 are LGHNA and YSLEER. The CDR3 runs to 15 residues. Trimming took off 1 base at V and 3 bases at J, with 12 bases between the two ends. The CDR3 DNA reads TGCGCCAGCAGCCAAGCCCGGGGACCGGACTATGGCTACACCTTC. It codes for CASSQARGPDYGYTF.

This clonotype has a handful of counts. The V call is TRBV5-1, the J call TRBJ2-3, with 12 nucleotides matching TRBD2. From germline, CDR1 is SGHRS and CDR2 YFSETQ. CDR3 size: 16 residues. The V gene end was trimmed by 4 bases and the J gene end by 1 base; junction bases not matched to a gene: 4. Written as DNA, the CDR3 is TGCGCCAGCAGCCTCTGGACTAGCGGGGGCACAGATACGCAGTATTTT. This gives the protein CASSLWTSGGTDTQYF.

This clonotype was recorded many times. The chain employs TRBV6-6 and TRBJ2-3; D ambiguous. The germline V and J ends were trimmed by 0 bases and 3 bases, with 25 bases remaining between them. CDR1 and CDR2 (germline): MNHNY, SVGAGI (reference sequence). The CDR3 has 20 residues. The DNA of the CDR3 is TGTGCCAGCAGTTACTCGATCGCCAGATCTTTACAGACGGCAACAGATACGCAGTATTTT. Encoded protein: CASSYSIARSLQTATDTQYF.